This TCR beta chain came from a study of neoadjuvant nivolumab and ipilimumab in lung cancer. This clone is medium-sized. Its matching antigen is unknown. The assay was immunoSEQ multiplex PCR, and TCRdb's table has in-frame clones only and misses some. Of about 18,000 clones in the sample, 76% are singletons; the top ten hold over 6%. Deletions cut 10 bases from V and 2 bases from J, with 18 bases between. The CDR3 sequence is 14 residues long. Germline CDR1 is MDHEN and CDR2 is SYDVKM. Study results and limitations: Pretherapy blood TCR richness correlated positively with resected tumor richness. TCR sequencing covered a small number of samples. Only two of four nivolumab-treated tumors gained richness and clonality by surgery. Compared with tumor-adjacent uninvolved lung, resected tumors showed greater richness and clonality.

The sample in question was tumor tissue, obtained after neoadjuvant nivolumab, alone or with ipilimumab, at or shortly before surgery. The chain carries TRBV28 and TRBJ2-7, with D possibly matching TRBD1 (5 bases). The sequence was obtained from an adult with non-small cell lung cancer. CDR3 amino acids: CAIEPTGSTYEQYF. CDR3 DNA: TGTGCCATCGAGCCTACAGGATCGACCTACGAGCAGTACTTC.